The T cell receptor (beta chain) described here comes from a study of vaccination effects on CD4 cells after COVID-19. Assay: immunoSEQ multiplex PCR; the TCRdb copy retains only in-frame clones and omits some. The sample shows tens of thousands of clones, 65% to 80% of them seen only once. Before any sequencing was done, the ViraFEST assay used viral peptide pools to expand antigen-specific CD4+ T cells. With approximately ten days of culture completed, CD4+ T cells were isolated. None of the vaccinated had previously contracted SARS-CoV-2, and their nucleocapsid antibodies tested negative. Regarding this clone: The antigen is not known.

The CDR3 runs 15 residues. Trimming shortened V by 3 bases and J by 3 bases, and 13 bases separated the two germline ends. Germline-derived CDR1 and CDR2 are KGHDR and SFDVKD. This specimen was CD4+ T cells from PBMCs cultured with HCoV-NL63 spike peptides, taken before COVID-19 vaccination. This chain links TRBV24-1 with TRBJ2-5, with D perhaps matching TRBD1 or TRBD2 (5 bases each). This sequence was found in a human donor who received a COVID-19 vaccine. CDR3 loop: CATSDPGRSKETQYF. DNA of the CDR3: TGTGCCACCAGTGATCCGGGACGGTCGAAAGAGACCCAGTACTTC.